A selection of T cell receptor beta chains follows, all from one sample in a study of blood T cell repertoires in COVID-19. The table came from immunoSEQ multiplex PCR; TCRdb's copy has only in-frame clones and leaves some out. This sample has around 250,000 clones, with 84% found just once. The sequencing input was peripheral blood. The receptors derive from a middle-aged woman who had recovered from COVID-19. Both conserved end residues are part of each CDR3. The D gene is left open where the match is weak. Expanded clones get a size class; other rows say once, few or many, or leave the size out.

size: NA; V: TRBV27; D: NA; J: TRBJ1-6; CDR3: CASSLSTRRGSPLHF; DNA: TGTGCCAGCAGTTTATCCACACGAAGGGGTTCACCCCTCCACTTT
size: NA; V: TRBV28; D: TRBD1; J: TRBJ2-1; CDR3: CASSKRQGAGEQFF; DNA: TGTGCCAGCAGTAAACGACAGGGGGCGGGTGAGCAGTTCTTC
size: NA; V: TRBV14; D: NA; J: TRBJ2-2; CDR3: CASSQGGGGSNTGELFF; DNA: TGTGCCAGCAGCCAAGGAGGCGGGGGCTCGAACACCGGGGAGCTGTTTTTT
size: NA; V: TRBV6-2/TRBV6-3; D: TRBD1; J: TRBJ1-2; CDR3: CASSPGQGGSGYTF; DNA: TGTGCCAGCAGCCCGGGACAGGGCGGTAGTGGCTACACCTTC
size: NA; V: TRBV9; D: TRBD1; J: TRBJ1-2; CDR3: CASSADGQGLYGYTF; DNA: TGTGCCAGCAGCGCAGATGGACAGGGCCTCTATGGCTACACCTTC
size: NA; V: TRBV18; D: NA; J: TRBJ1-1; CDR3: CASSPARRSEAFF; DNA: TGTGCCAGCTCACCCGCCAGGAGGAGTGAAGCTTTCTTT
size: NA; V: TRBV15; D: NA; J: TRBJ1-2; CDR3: CATSIRGDRPSGYTF; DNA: TGTGCCACCAGCATACGGGGAGACAGGCCCTCCGGCTACACCTTC
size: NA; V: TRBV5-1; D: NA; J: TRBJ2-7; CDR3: CASSSRTDSYEQYF; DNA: TGCGCCAGCAGCTCTCGGACAGACTCCTACGAGCAGTACTTC
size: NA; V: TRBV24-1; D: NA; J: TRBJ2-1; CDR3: CATSVGSSYNEQFF; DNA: TGTGCCACCAGTGTAGGGAGCTCCTACAATGAGCAGTTCTTC
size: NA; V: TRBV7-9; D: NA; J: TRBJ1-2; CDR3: CASSLGQGNHGYTF; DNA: TGTGCCAGCAGCTTAGGGCAGGGGAATCATGGCTACACCTTC
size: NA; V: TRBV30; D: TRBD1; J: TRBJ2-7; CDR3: CAWSSQGALREQYF; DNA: TGTGCCTGGAGTTCCCAGGGGGCTTTACGCGAGCAGTACTTC
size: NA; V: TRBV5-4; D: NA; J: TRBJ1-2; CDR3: CASSLGGPTGLTNYGYTF; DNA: TGTGCCAGCAGCTTGGGAGGACCGACAGGACTTACTAACTATGGCTACACCTTC
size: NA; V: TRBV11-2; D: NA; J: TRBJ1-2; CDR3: CASSLDPGYGYTF; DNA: TGTGCCAGCAGCTTAGACCCCGGCTATGGCTACACCTTC
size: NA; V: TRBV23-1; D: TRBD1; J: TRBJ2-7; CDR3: CASSQFRTGQGDYEQYF; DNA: TGCGCCAGCAGTCAATTCCGAACGGGACAGGGTGATTACGAGCAGTACTTC
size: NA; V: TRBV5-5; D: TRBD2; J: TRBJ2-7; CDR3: CASSPGLARLYEQYF; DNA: TGTGCCAGCAGCCCCGGACTAGCAAGGCTCTACGAGCAGTACTTC
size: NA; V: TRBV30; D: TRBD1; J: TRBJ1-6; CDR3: CAWGTGILGYNSPLHF; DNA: TGTGCCTGGGGGACAGGGATTTTAGGCTATAATTCACCCCTCCACTTT
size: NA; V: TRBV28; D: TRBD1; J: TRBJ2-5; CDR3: CASSLATTGQGGQTQYF; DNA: TGTGCCAGCAGTCTAGCAACAACCGGACAGGGGGGGCAGACCCAGTACTTC
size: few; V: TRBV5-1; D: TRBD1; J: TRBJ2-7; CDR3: CASSWDSQYYEQYF; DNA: TGCGCCAGCAGCTGGGACAGTCAATACTACGAGCAGTACTTC
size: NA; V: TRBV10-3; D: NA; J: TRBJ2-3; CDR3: CAISESGQSTDTQYF; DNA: TGTGCCATCAGTGAGTCTGGACAAAGCACAGATACGCAGTATTTT
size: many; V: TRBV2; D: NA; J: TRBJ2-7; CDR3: CASERNDKPYEQYF; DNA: TGTGCCAGCGAGCGAAATGATAAACCCTACGAGCAGTACTTC
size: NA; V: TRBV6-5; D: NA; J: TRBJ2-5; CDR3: CASSRDTQETQYF; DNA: TGTGCCAGCAGTAGGGACACACAAGAGACCCAGTACTTC
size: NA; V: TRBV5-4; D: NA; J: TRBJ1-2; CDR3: CASSTGTGRGYTF; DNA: TGTGCCAGCAGCACCGGGACCGGGAGGGGCTACACCTTC
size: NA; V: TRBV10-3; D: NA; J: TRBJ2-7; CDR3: CASRGVYEQYF; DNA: TGTGCCTCCCGCGGGGTTTACGAGCAGTACTTC
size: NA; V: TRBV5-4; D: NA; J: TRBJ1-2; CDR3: CASSFPPGRRGLNYGYTF; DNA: TGTGCCAGCAGCTTCCCCCCAGGGAGAAGGGGACTTAACTATGGCTACACCTTC
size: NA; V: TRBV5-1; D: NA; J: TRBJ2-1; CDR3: CASSLVGGYYNEQFF; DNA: TGCGCCAGCAGCTTGGTTGGCGGGTACTACAATGAGCAGTTCTTC
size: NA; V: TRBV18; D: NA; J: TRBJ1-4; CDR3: CASSRALTATNEKLFF; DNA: TGTGCCAGCTCACGAGCCCTGACAGCAACTAATGAAAAACTGTTTTTT